The clone carrying this T cell receptor beta chain was detected once. This sample is part of a study of blood T cells in healthy people across ages. Germline trimming cut 0 bases from V and 0 bases from J; bases unmatched to any gene: 4. CDR3 length: 15 amino acids. The V gene's germline CDR1 is DFQATT and CDR2 SNEGSKA (reference sequence). It was with a sample-barcoded 5' primer and a J-beta primer mix that a second PCR of roughly 7 to 12 cycles was run. TCRdb processed the 5' RACE reads anew with MiXCR; each CDR3 protein has one entry. The sample yields over 1.5 million distinct CDR3 sequences, just under 50% seen once.

The chain recombines TRBV20-1 with TRBJ1-1; 7 bases line up with TRBD1. The sequenced material came from blood. This sequence originates from a woman aged 40 to 49 in good health. CDR3 residues: CSARDTGAMNTEAFF. CDR3 DNA: TGCAGTGCTAGAGATACAGGGGCCATGAACACTGAAGCTTTCTTT.